These 17 T cell receptor beta chains were all obtained from the same sample, sequenced in a study of T-cell reconstitution after alpha-beta-depleted transplantation in children. Construction of the TCRbeta library involved unique molecular identifiers. One entry per CDR3 protein results from TCRdb running MiXCR on the PCR reads. The table records 350,000 to 500,000 distinct CDR3 sequences, around 46% of them present only once. The sequencing used PBMCs, collected before TCRalphabeta/CD19-depleted stem cell transplant. All receptors come from a girl aged 2-10 years with aplastic anemia, due to receive a stem cell transplant.

This chain connects TRBV20-1 to TRBJ2-3, with D perhaps TRBD2 (6 bases). Germline V gene data show CDR1 as DFQATT and CDR2 as SNEGSKA (reference sequence). V shed 2 bases and J shed 2 bases, with 17 bases lying between them. The CDR3 runs 16 residues. CDR3 sequence (DNA): TGCAGTGCTAGAAATCCTAGCGTTAAACTCACAGATACGCAGTATTTT. The encoded protein is CSARNPSVKLTDTQYF.

The rearrangement uses TRBV5-5 and TRBJ2-7, with D possibly TRBD2 on 6 matching bases. Trimming pared 7 bases from V and 7 bases from J, leaving 18 bases between. This CDR3 comprises 13 residues. CDR1 and CDR2 from the germline V gene are SGHKS and YYEKEE (reference sequence). CDR3 sequence: CASGLPGVREQYF. The CDR3 coding sequence is TGTGCCAGCGGCCTACCGGGAGTCAGGGAGCAGTACTTC.

The chain joins TRBV20-1 to TRBJ2-1, with no clear D. V lost 0 bases and J 8 bases, leaving 8 bases between the germline ends. Germline V CDR1 and CDR2: DFQATT, SNEGSKA (reference sequence). This CDR3 is 12 amino acids long. The CDR3 region has the DNA TGCAGTGCTAGAGATACCCGGGATGAGCAGTTCTTC. This sequence encodes CSARDTRDEQFF.

The V and J genes are TRBV4-1 and TRBJ2-2; perhaps D is TRBD1 or TRBD2 (5 bases each). Per the germline V gene, CDR1 is MGHRA and CDR2 is YSYEKL. The CDR3 length is 15 residues. Trimming stripped 5 bases from V and 6 bases from J, with 16 bases between. The CDR3 DNA follows: TGCGCCAGCAGCTCACCGGGACGGGGAGCCGGGGAGCTGTTTTTT. Encoded protein: CASSSPGRGAGELFF.

This clonotype was seen a handful of times. This rearrangement joins TRBV25-1 to TRBJ2-7; 15 nucleotides line up with TRBD2. Germline loops: CDR1 MGHDK, CDR2 SYGVNS. CDR3 length equals 15 residues. J was trimmed by 4 bases and V by 4 bases; bases with no gene match: 2. CDR3 in amino acids: CASSGGLAGGYEQYF. The CDR3, as DNA: TGTGCCAGCAGTGGGGGACTAGCGGGAGGATACGAGCAGTACTTC.

This clonotype was seen a few times. The rearrangement joins TRBV5-4 to TRBJ2-3, with 8 bases lining up with TRBD2. The CDR3 runs to 16 residues. Germline V lookup: CDR1 SGHNT, CDR2 YYREEE (reference sequence). V lost 4 bases and J lost 1; bases outside the gene matches: 8. CDR3 sequence reads: CASSKEREGGTDTQYF. The CDR3, as DNA: TGTGCCAGCAGCAAGGAACGGGAGGGAGGCACAGATACGCAGTATTTT.

J is TRBJ2-7 and V is TRBV18, with 8 nucleotides matching TRBD1. Germline lookup yields CDR1 KGHSH and CDR2 LQKENI. The length of the CDR3 is 16 residues. The J segment lost 5 bases and the V segment lost 2 bases, leaving 11 bases of the junction unmatched. The CDR3 protein is CASSPFRAGGDNEQYF. The DNA of the CDR3 is TGTGCCAGCTCACCATTCAGGGCAGGGGGCGACAACGAGCAGTACTTC.

This clonotype occurred many times. V is TRBV3-1 and J is TRBJ1-5; TRBD1 is a possible D gene (6 bases). Germline loops: CDR1 LGHDT, CDR2 YNNKEL (reference sequence). Trimming took off 4 bases at V and 7 bases at J, with 14 bases between the two ends. This CDR3 contains 14 residues. CDR3 sequence: CASSPPGHTQPQHF. The CDR3 DNA reads as TGTGCCAGCAGCCCTCCGGGACATACCCAGCCCCAGCATTTT. The full variable domain, its missing parts supplied by reference TRBV3-1 and TRBJ1-5, is DTAVSQTPKYLVTQMGNDKSIKCEQNLGHDTMYWYKQDSKKFLKIMFSYNNKELIINETVPNRFSPKSPDKAHLNLHINSLELGDSAVYFCASSPPGHTQPQHFGDGTRLSIL.

The CDR3 coding sequence is TGCAGTGCTAACGCGGCAGGCCCAAACACTGAAGCTTTCTTT. Amino acid sequence: CSANAAGPNTEAFF. This chain joins TRBV20-1 and TRBJ1-1; D uncertain. With 4 bases removed from V and 2 bases from J, the gap between germline ends came to 14 bases. In germline, CDR1 is DFQATT, CDR2 SNEGSKA (reference sequence). This CDR3 is 14 amino acids long.

The chain carries TRBV7-2 and TRBJ2-5; 14 positions agree with TRBD2. The length of the CDR3 is 18 residues. The trim removed 0 bases at V and 5 bases at J, leaving 8 bases unmatched. Germline lookup yields CDR1 SGHTA and CDR2 FQGNSA. The CDR3 DNA sequence: TGTGCCAGCAGCTTAGCCCTGGGACTAGCGGGAGTTAAGGAGACCCAGTACTTC. Its protein product is CASSLALGLAGVKETQYF.

The table lists this clonotype with many counts. This rearrangement joins TRBV9 to TRBJ2-5; D is tentatively TRBD1 or TRBD2 (5 bases each). Germline V CDR1 and CDR2: SGDLS, YYNGEE. Trimming removed 0 bases from V and 5 bases from J, with 11 bases in between. The CDR3 has 14 residues. The DNA for the CDR3 is TGTGCCAGCAGCGTAGGGGGACCTCTGGAGACCCAGTACTTC. It specifies CASSVGGPLETQYF.

This rearrangement joins TRBV5-1 to TRBJ2-1; D is unclear. The CDR3 runs 16 residues. Germline assignment: CDR1 SGHRS and CDR2 YFSETQ. V was cut by 2 bases and J by 0 bases, with 12 bases left in between. CDR3 in DNA: TGCGCCAGCAGCTTCGGCGATCTTAGCTCCTACAATGAGCAGTTCTTC. It is translated as CASSFGDLSSYNEQFF.

This clonotype was observed many times. The V call is TRBV4-2, the J call TRBJ2-3; 15 bases fit TRBD2. V shed 4 bases and J 6 bases; nucleotides not matched to a gene: 2. The CDR3 runs to 15 residues. The V gene's germline CDR1 is LGHNA and CDR2 YNFKEQ. The CDR3 DNA reads TGTGCCAGCAGCCGGACTAGCGGGAGGGCCGATACGCAGTATTTT. As protein: CASSRTSGRADTQYF.

This clonotype was counted only a few times. The chain combines TRBV6-5 with TRBJ1-3; D perhaps matches TRBD1 (5 bases). Per germline, CDR1 MNHEY and CDR2 SVGAGI. V dropped 6 bases and J dropped 0 bases, with 15 bases sitting between them. CDR3 size: 16 residues. The chain's CDR3 is CASSRLGGSSGNTIYF. DNA of the CDR3: TGTGCCAGCAGCCGACTCGGGGGGAGCTCTGGAAACACCATATATTTT.

This clonotype was seen only a few times. The chain couples TRBV30 to TRBJ2-5, with D possibly being TRBD1 (5 bases). This CDR3 is 12 amino acids long. Germline V gene sequence: CDR1 GTSNPN, CDR2 SVGIG (reference sequence). V shed 1 base and J shed 7 bases, with 10 bases lying between them. CDR3 sequence (DNA): TGTGCCTGGAGTGCGACAGATGGGACCCAGTACTTC. Amino acid sequence: CAWSATDGTQYF.

This clonotype appeared a few times. The chain has TRBV30 and TRBJ1-5, with D uncertain. CDR3 size: 15 residues. Germline V gene lookup returns CDR1 GTSNPN and CDR2 SVGIG (reference sequence). Trimming removed 0 bases from V and 0 bases from J, with 9 bases in between. The CDR3 coding sequence is TGTGCCTGGAGTGTATCCCAGGATAGCAATCAGCCCCAGCATTTT. Its protein product is CAWSVSQDSNQPQHF.

This clonotype was picked up many times. One junction end disagrees with the germline gene, perhaps due to a read error. The chain uses TRBV5-5 and TRBJ1-1; D perhaps matches TRBD1 (6 bases). This CDR3 spans 14 amino acids. The germline V gene encodes CDR1 SGHKS and CDR2 YYEKEE (reference sequence). CDR3 in amino acids: CASSLSPGAAEAFF. The CDR3, as DNA: TGTGCCAGCAGCTTGTCCCCGGGGGCGGCTGAAGCCTTCTTT.